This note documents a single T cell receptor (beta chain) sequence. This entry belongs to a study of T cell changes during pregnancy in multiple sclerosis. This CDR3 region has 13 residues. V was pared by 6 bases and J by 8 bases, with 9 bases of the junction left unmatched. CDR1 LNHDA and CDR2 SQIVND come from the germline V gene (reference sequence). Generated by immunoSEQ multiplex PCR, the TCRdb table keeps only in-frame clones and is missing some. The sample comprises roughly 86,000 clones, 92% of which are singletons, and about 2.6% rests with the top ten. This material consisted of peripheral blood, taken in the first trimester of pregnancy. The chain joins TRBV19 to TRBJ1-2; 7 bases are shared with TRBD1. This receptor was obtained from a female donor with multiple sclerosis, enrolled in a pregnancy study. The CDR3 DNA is TGTGCCAGTAGGACCTCTACAGGGGCGGGCTACACCTTC. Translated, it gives CASRTSTGAGYTF. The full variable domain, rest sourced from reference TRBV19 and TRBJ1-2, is DGGITQSPKYLFRKEGQNVTLSCEQNLNHDAMYWYRQDPGQGLRLIYYSQIVNDFQKGDIAEGYSVSREKKESFPLTVTSAQKNPTAFYLCASRTSTGAGYTFGSGTRLTVV.